This T cell receptor beta chain was obtained from a study of T cell responses to AZD1222 COVID-19 vaccine. For the study at large: Recipients boosted at about 4 weeks or about 12 weeks are pooled.

About this clone: Antigen unknown.

The CDR3 sequence is 14 residues long. The V and J ends lost 8 bases and 3 bases respectively, with 16 bases between them. CDR1 is SNHLY and CDR2 is FYNNEI in the germline V gene. Findings and caveats of the study: CD4 TCRs associated with vaccination spanned spike, dominating at 160-218 and 743-854.

The table came from immunoSEQ multiplex PCR; TCRdb's copy has only in-frame clones and leaves some out. This table holds roughly 120,000 clones, 89% found once. This specimen was peripheral blood, taken on day 0 of AZD1222 vaccination. This receptor was obtained from an adult in good health. This chain joins TRBV2 and TRBJ2-5; the D call may be TRBD1 or TRBD2 (5 bases each). The CDR3: CASDAAGAKETQYF. The CDR3 coding sequence is TGTGCCAGCGATGCTGCCGGGGCCAAAGAGACCCAGTACTTC.